The 7 T cell receptor beta chains in this list originate from one sample, sequenced in a study of blood T cell repertoires in COVID-19 (dated by TCRdb to 2020 to 2022). The library was generated by the immunoSEQ multiplex PCR assay. The source is immuneACCESS, and TCRdb retained only in-frame sequences with V and J called. Part of the clones is not carried over; for the studies checked, unresolved V genes explain less than half of this, and the remainder is unexplained. This sample is represented by approximately 150,000 clones; 65% to 90% of them were singletons. The ten most abundant clones make up 7.5% to 9% of the sample. The sequenced sample consisted of peripheral blood. The receptor source for this set is a human donor in a cohort sampled during active COVID-19.

The J gene is TRBJ2-7, the V gene TRBV6-2 or TRBV6-3; 15 bases are a match to TRBD2. CDR1 and CDR2 from the germline V gene are MNHEY and SVGEGT. The V segment lost 4 bases and the J segment 4 bases; nucleotides outside the gene matches: 5. The CDR3 consists of 16 residues. The CDR3 DNA follows: TGTGCCAGCAGTTCCGGGACTAGCGGGAGGTTATACGAGCAGTACTTC. Its protein is CASSSGTSGRLYEQYF.

The chain links TRBV6-2 or TRBV6-3 to TRBJ2-7, with a weak D call TRBD1 (5 bases). CDR1 and CDR2 from the germline V gene are MNHEY and SVGEGT. CDR3 length: 14 amino acids. V lost 4 bases to trimming and J lost 2 bases, with 12 bases between them. CDR3 loop: CASSSGQGTYEQYF. CDR3 in DNA: TGTGCCAGCAGTTCCGGTCAGGGTACCTACGAGCAGTACTTC.

V usage is TRBV4-2 and J usage is TRBJ1-2; D uncertain. The CDR3 spans 13 residues. Between the trimmed V and J ends, which lost 0 bases and 1 base, there was a span of 3 bases. The V gene's germline CDR1 is LGHNA and CDR2 YNFKEQ. The CDR3 sequence is CASSQDYNYGYTF. In DNA, the CDR3 is TGTGCCAGCAGCCAAGATTATAACTATGGCTACACCTTC.

The chain is built from TRBV24-1 and TRBJ2-1; 9 bases agree with TRBD2. Germline V lookup: CDR1 KGHDR, CDR2 SFDVKD. The CDR3 sequence is 16 residues long. Unmatched junction bases numbered 8, after V lost 4 bases and J lost 5 bases. The CDR3 region is CATSEGLAVLNNEQFF. The CDR3 DNA follows: TGTGCCACCAGTGAGGGACTAGCTGTTTTAAACAATGAGCAGTTCTTC.

V gene TRBV6-2 or TRBV6-3 combines with J gene TRBJ2-3; D call uncertain. Per the germline V gene, CDR1 is MNHEY and CDR2 is SVGEGT. The V end lost 2 bases, the J end lost 0 bases, and 12 bases lay between the germline ends. The CDR3 totals 16 residues. The CDR3 loop reads CASSYPRRSSTDTQYF. For the CDR3, the DNA is TGTGCCAGCAGTTACCCCAGGCGATCTAGCACAGATACGCAGTATTTT.

The CDR3 here is CASSDPTDYHNEQFF. Here the CDR3 DNA reads TGTGCCAGCAGCGACCCTACGGACTACCACAATGAGCAGTTCTTC. The chain joins TRBV7-6 to TRBJ2-1; a possible D gene is TRBD2 (6 bases). The germline gives CDR1 SGHVS, CDR2 FNYEAQ. The V end lost 5 bases, the J end lost 5 bases, and 16 bases lay between the germline ends. CDR3 length: 15 amino acids.

The CDR3 DNA sequence: TGTGCCAGCAGCTTGCAGGGGTTCAACACTGAAGCTTTCTTT. Its protein is CASSLQGFNTEAFF. J is TRBJ1-1 and V is TRBV7-9, with D possibly being TRBD1 (6 bases). Germline V CDR1 and CDR2: SEHNR, FQNEAQ (reference sequence). Trimming took 3 bases from V and 2 from J, leaving 10 bases between them. The CDR3 contains 14 residues.